Below are 3 T cell receptor beta chains sequenced from a single sample in a study of cytomegalovirus exposure and HLA in healthy donors (dated by TCRdb to about 2017). Libraries were made using the immunoSEQ multiplex PCR assay. For the multiplex PCR, a mixture combining 60 forward primers for TCR Vbeta segments and 13 reverse primers for TCR Jbeta segments was used. TCRdb provides this immuneACCESS table in a form limited to in-frame rearrangements. Some clones are lacking; in checked studies, under half of them reflect an unresolved V gene, and why the rest are absent is not known. This sample has around 93,000 clones in its table, and approximately 80% of those were observed once. The ten largest clones capture less than 4% of the sample. The sample consisted of PBMCs. These receptors all come from a man aged 25 to 45 in good health and CMV-seropositive.

The chain couples TRBV21-1 to TRBJ2-1; the D call of TRBD1 is as the table states it, not checked on the DNA. TRBV21-1 is flagged as a pseudogene. The CDR3 totals 12 residues. This CDR3 reads CASSKDIREQFF. The CDR3 bases are TGTGCCAGCAGCAAGGACATAAGGGAGCAGTTCTTC.

The CDR3 nucleotides read TGTGCCAGCAGTTCGGACTATTCCTACGAGCAGTACTTC. This encodes CASSSDYSYEQYF. The rearrangement links TRBV28 to TRBJ2-5; possible D gene TRBD2, 6 bases. The J call may be in error: the DNA end matches TRBJ2-7 better. CDR3 size: 13 residues. Looked up from germline, CDR1 is MDHEN and CDR2 is SYDVKM.

This clone was seen only once. The chain links TRBV28 to TRBJ2-5; 7 bases line up with TRBD1. Germline assignment: CDR1 MDHEN and CDR2 SYDVKM. The CDR3 runs to 14 residues. Unmatched junction bases numbered 7, after V lost 8 bases and J lost 1 base. The chain's CDR3 is CASRFDRAQETQYF. For the CDR3, the DNA is TGTGCCAGCCGGTTCGACAGGGCCCAAGAGACCCAGTACTTC.